This T cell receptor beta chain was retrieved from a study of shared clonotypes between healthy human individuals. Across the study: Each donor contributed plates that comprised three CD4 naive, three CD4 memory, two CD8 naive and one CD8 memory.

V was clipped by 5 bases and J by 2 bases, with 9 bases between them. Germline lookup yields CDR1 MNHEY and CDR2 SMNVEV (reference sequence). The CDR3 runs to 14 residues. Sequencing was performed with immunoSEQ multiplex PCR; in TCRdb, only in-frame clones are kept and a portion is missing. The data contain about 960,000 clones, 70% to 85% of them singletons. Material: memory CD4+ T cells sorted from blood. As for subset: CD45RA-negative fraction. The chain carries TRBV27 and TRBJ2-2; TRBD2 might be the D (6 bases). The source is a man between 18 and 29 years old in good health. The CDR3 DNA sequence: TGTGCCAGCAGTAAACTAGCAAACACCGGGGAGCTGTTTTTT. Translation: CASSKLANTGELFF.